This T cell receptor beta chain was recorded in a study of blood T cell repertoires in COVID-19. Data came from immunoSEQ multiplex PCR; TCRdb stores just in-frame clones and leaves some out. The sample gives under 130,000 clones, 81% of which show up once; 7.5% to 10% is in the top ten. V dropped 1 base and J dropped 5 bases, with 11 bases sitting between them. This CDR3 has 14 residues. Germline CDR1 reads SEHNR; CDR2 reads FQNEAQ (reference sequence). The chain recombines TRBV7-9 with TRBJ2-5, with D tentatively TRBD1 (5 bases). This TCR derives from a woman in her sixties or seventies with acute or convalescent COVID-19. Sequencing was done on a sample of peripheral blood. CDR3 loop: CASSLVQGFETQYF. The DNA for the CDR3 is TGTGCCAGCAGCTTAGTGCAGGGTTTCGAGACCCAGTACTTC.